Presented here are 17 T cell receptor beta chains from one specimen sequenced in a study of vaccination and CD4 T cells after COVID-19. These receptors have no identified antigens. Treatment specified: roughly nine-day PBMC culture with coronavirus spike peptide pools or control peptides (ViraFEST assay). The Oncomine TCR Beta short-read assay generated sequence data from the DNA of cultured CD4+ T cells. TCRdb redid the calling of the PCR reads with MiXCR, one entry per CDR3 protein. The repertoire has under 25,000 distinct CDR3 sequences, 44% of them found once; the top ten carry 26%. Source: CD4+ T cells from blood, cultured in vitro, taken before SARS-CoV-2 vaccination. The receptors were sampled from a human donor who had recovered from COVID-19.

The CDR3 DNA reads TGTGCCAGCAGCCCCCAGACGGGACTCCAAGATACGCAGTATTTT. Encoded protein: CASSPQTGLQDTQYF. The chain has TRBV5-4 and TRBJ2-3; TRBD2 might be the D (6 bases). V gave up 4 bases and J gave up 5 bases, with 17 bases separating them. The CDR3 sequence is 15 residues long. CDR1 is SGHNT and CDR2 is YYREEE in the germline V gene (reference sequence).

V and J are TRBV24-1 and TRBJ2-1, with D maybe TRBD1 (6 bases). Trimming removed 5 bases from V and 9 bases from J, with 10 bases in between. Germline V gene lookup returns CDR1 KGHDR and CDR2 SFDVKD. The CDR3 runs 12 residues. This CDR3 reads CATSGGGGEQFF. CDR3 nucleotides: TGTGCCACCAGTGGAGGGGGTGGTGAGCAGTTCTTC.

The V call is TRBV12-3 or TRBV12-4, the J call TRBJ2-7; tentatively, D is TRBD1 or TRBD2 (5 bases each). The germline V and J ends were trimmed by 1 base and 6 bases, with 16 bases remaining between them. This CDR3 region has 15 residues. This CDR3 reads CASSLGDGQEGEQYF. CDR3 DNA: TGTGCCAGCAGTTTAGGGGACGGACAAGAGGGCGAGCAGTACTTC.

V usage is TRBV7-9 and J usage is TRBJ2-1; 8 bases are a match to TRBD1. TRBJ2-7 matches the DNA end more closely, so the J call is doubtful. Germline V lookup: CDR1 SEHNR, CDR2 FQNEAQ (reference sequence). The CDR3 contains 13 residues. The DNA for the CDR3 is TGTGCCAGCAGCCCAGGGGGCGCGTACGAGCAGTACTTC. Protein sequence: CASSPGGAYEQYF.

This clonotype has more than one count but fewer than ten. CDR3 sequence reads: CATRRGGAYEQYF. The DNA for the CDR3 is TGTGCCACCCGACGCGGAGGCGCCTACGAGCAGTACTTC. The chain couples TRBV6-2 or TRBV6-3 to TRBJ2-7; D possibly corresponds to TRBD2 (5 bases). CDR3 length equals 13 residues. V gave up 10 bases and J gave up 2 bases, with 15 bases separating them. Germline-derived CDR1 and CDR2 are MNHEY and SVGEGT.

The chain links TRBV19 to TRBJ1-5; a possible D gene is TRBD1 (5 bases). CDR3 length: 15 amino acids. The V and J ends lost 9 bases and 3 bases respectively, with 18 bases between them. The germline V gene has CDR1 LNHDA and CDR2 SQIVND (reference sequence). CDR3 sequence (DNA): TGTGCCAGCAGGCGGGGGGTCGCCGTCAATCAGCCCCAGCATTTT. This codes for CASRRGVAVNQPQHF.

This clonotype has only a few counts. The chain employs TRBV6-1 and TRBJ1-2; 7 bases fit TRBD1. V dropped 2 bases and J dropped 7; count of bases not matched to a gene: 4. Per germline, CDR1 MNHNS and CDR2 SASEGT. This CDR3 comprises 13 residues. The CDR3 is CASSETQGGGYTF. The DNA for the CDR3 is TGTGCCAGCAGTGAAACCCAGGGGGGTGGCTACACCTTC.

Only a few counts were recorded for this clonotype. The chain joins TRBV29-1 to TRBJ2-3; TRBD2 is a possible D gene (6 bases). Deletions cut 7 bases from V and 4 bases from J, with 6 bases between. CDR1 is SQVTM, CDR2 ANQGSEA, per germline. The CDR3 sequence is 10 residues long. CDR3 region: CSGGADTQYF. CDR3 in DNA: TGCAGCGGGGGGGCAGATACGCAGTATTTT.

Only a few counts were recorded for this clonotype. CDR3 coding DNA: TGTGCCTCCGGGACAGCTAACACTGAAGCTTTCTTT. It translates to CASGTANTEAFF. The chain couples TRBV7-9 to TRBJ1-1; 7 positions match TRBD1. CDR3 length: 12 residues. Losses at the gene ends were 11 bases for V and 2 bases for J; bases not matched to a gene: 5. CDR1 is SEHNR, CDR2 FQNEAQ, per germline (reference sequence).

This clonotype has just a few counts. CDR3 sequence (DNA): TGTGCCACCAGCAGAGGGGACCACACACCCGGGGAGCTGTTTTTT. Protein: CATSRGDHTPGELFF. The chain has TRBV15 and TRBJ2-2; D is perhaps TRBD1 or TRBD2 (5 bases each). Germline V CDR1 and CDR2: LNHNV, YYDKDF (reference sequence). The CDR3 length is 15 residues. V was pared by 1 base and J by 6 bases, with 12 bases between. The whole variable domain, filled in from reference TRBV15 and TRBJ2-2, reads DAMVIQNPRYQVTQFGKPVTLSCSQTLNHNVMYWYQQKSSQAPKLLFHYYDKDFNNEADTPDNFQSRRPNTSFCFLDIRSPGLGDTAMYLCATSRGDHTPGELFFGEGSRLTVL.

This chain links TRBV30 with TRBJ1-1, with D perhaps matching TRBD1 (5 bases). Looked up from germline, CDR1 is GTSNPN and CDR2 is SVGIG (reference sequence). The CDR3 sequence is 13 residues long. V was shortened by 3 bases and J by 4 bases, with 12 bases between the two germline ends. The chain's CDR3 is CAWRGGGSTEAFF. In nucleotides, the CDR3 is TGTGCCTGGAGGGGGGGAGGGAGCACTGAAGCTTTCTTT.

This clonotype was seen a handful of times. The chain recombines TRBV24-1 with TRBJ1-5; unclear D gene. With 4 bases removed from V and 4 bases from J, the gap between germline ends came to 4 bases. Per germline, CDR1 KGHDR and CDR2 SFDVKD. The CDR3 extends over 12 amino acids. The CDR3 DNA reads TGTGCCACCAGTGACCCGAATCAGCCCCAGCATTTT. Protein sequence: CATSDPNQPQHF.

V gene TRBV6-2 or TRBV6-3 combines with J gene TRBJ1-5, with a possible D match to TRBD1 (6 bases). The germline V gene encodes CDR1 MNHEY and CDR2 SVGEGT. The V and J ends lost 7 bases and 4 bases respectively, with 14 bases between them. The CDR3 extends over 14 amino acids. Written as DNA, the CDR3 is TGTGCCAGCAAGAGGACAGAAATAAATCAGCCCCAGCATTTT. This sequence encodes CASKRTEINQPQHF.

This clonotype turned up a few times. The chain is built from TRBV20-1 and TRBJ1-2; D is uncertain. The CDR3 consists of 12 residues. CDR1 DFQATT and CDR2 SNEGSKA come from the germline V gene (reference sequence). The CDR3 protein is CSSGNLNYGYTF. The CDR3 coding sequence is TGCAGCTCTGGTAACCTTAACTATGGCTACACCTTC.

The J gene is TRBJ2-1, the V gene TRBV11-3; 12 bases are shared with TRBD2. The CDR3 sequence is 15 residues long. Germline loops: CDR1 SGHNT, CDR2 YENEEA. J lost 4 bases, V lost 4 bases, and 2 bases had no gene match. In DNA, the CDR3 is TGTGCCAGCAGCTCCGGGACTAGCGGGTACAATGAGCAGTTCTTC. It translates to CASSSGTSGYNEQFF.

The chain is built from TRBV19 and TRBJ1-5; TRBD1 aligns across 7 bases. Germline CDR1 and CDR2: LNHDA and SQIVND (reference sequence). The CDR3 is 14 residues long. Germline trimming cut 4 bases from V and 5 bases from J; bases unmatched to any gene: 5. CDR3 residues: CASSKTGNDQPQHF. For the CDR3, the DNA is TGTGCCAGTAGTAAGACAGGGAATGATCAGCCCCAGCATTTT.

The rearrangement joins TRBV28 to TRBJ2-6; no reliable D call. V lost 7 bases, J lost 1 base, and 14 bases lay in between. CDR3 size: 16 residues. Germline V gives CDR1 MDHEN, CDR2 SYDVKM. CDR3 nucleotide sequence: TGTGCCAGCACCTCACCCGGGCTGTCTGGGGCCAACGTCCTGACTTTC. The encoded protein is CASTSPGLSGANVLTF.